This T cell receptor beta chain was recovered during a study of cytotoxic CD8 clonotypes in ibrutinib-treated CLL. Turning to the study itself: The average sample held roughly 250,000 productive templates and 94,082 productive rearrangements.

Whole-study findings and limits: Timing of sampling differed between sustained-remission and progressing patients.

Looked up from germline, CDR1 is KGHSH and CDR2 is LQKENI. The CDR3 has 16 amino acids. The trim removed 4 bases at V and 5 bases at J, leaving 12 bases unmatched. The repertoire was sequenced with immunoSEQ multiplex PCR; TCRdb's copy has only in-frame clones and lacks some. The sample has some 200,000 clones, roughly three quarters seen once; the top ten hold about an eighth. A remark on this clone: Its antigen is unknown.

The sequenced sample was PBMCs, obtained after 12 months of ibrutinib treatment. V gene TRBV18 combines with J gene TRBJ2-7, with TRBD2 matching 9 bases. The sequence was collected from a human donor with chronic lymphocytic leukemia. CDR3 residues: CASSLVGGGARDEQYF. CDR3 bases: TGTGCCAGCTCACTAGTAGGCGGGGGGGCACGAGACGAGCAGTACTTC. The variable domain in full, completed from reference TRBV18 and TRBJ2-7, reads NAGVMQNPRHLVRRRGQEARLRCSPMKGHSHVYWYRQLPEEGLKFMVYLQKENIIDESGMPKERFSAEFPKEGPSILRIQQVVRGDSAAYFCASSLVGGGARDEQYFGPGTRLTVT.